Following are 23 T cell receptor beta chains from one sample sequenced in a study of T cell responses to AZD1222 COVID-19 vaccine. TCRdb keeps only in-frame clones here, not all; method: immunoSEQ multiplex PCR. Of roughly 200,000 clones in the sample, around 94% were seen once. Material: peripheral blood, obtained 28 days after the second dose of the MenACWY control vaccine. The receptors come from an adult who received the MenACWY meningococcal vaccine as a control.

The genes are TRBV4-2 and TRBJ1-2; D gene uncertain. CDR1 is LGHNA, CDR2 YNFKEQ, per germline. CDR3 length: 15 amino acids. V was shortened by 0 bases and J by 3 bases, with 11 bases between the two germline ends. CDR3 in amino acids: CASSQDLRRDYGYTF. The CDR3 nucleotides read TGTGCCAGCAGCCAAGATCTCAGGAGGGACTATGGCTACACCTTC.

V and J are TRBV28 and TRBJ2-5; D remains ambiguous. In germline, CDR1 is MDHEN, CDR2 SYDVKM. V shed 3 bases and J shed 1 base, with 9 bases lying between them. The CDR3 length is 14 residues. The CDR3 DNA reads as TGTGCCAGCAGTTTCTTCCAGCTCCAAGAGACCCAGTACTTC. Translation: CASSFFQLQETQYF.

This chain uses TRBV30 with TRBJ1-2; tentative D call: TRBD1 (6 bases). The V end was cut by 4 bases, the J end by 4 bases, with 13 bases between. Germline CDR1 reads GTSNPN; CDR2 reads SVGIG (reference sequence). The CDR3 loop spans 13 amino acids. This chain's CDR3 is CAWTGEASYGYTF. DNA of the CDR3: TGTGCCTGGACAGGGGAAGCGAGCTATGGCTACACCTTC.

This clone appeared a single time. The CDR3 sequence is CASSPGTATEAFF. The CDR3 nucleotides are TGTGCCAGCTCACCAGGGACAGCCACTGAAGCTTTCTTT. The chain couples TRBV18 to TRBJ1-1; 7 nucleotides match TRBD1. Unmatched junction bases numbered 1, after V lost 2 bases and J lost 4 bases. The CDR3 loop spans 13 amino acids. The V gene's germline CDR1 is KGHSH and CDR2 LQKENI. The full variable domain, in which reference TRBV18 and TRBJ1-1 provide the parts outside the CDR3, is NAGVMQNPRHLVRRRGQEARLRCSPMKGHSHVYWYRQLPEEGLKFMVYLQKENIIDESGMPKERFSAEFPKEGPSILRIQQVVRGDSAAYFCASSPGTATEAFFGQGTRLTVV.

This chain uses TRBV2 with TRBJ2-2; D uncertain. Germline CDR1 reads SNHLY; CDR2 reads FYNNEI. V was shortened by 7 bases and J by 3 bases, with 15 bases between the two germline ends. This CDR3 spans 15 amino acids. This CDR3 reads CASTATQGYTGELFF. DNA for the CDR3: TGTGCCAGCACCGCAACACAAGGGTACACCGGGGAGCTGTTTTTT. The full variable domain, with the rest looked up from reference TRBV2 and TRBJ2-2, is EPEVTQTPSHQVTQMGQEVILRCVPISNHLYFYWYRQILGQKVEFLVSFYNNEISEKSEIFDDQFSVERPDGSNFTLKIRSTKLEDSAMYFCASTATQGYTGELFFGEGSRLTVL.

V gene TRBV27 combines with J gene TRBJ2-1, with D perhaps assigned TRBD1 or TRBD2 (5 bases each). Germline CDR1 is MNHEY and CDR2 is SMNVEV (reference sequence). The CDR3 runs to 15 residues. V was pared by 4 bases and J by 8 bases, with 18 bases between. CDR3 in DNA: TGTGCCAGCAGTTCGGTCCCGGGACCCTGGGATGAGCAGTTCTTC. This sequence encodes CASSSVPGPWDEQFF.

This chain joins TRBV28 and TRBJ2-2, with D possibly TRBD2 on 6 matching bases. V dropped 7 bases and J dropped 1 base, with 13 bases sitting between them. This CDR3 contains 15 residues. Germline CDR1 reads MDHEN; CDR2 reads SYDVKM. CDR3 in amino acids: CASTLGRWNTGELFF. CDR3 nucleotide sequence: TGTGCCAGCACCCTGGGGAGGTGGAACACCGGGGAGCTGTTTTTT.

CDR3 region: CASSYRDFGEQFF. DNA for the CDR3: TGTGCCAGCAGTTACCGGGACTTTGGGGAGCAGTTCTTC. V is TRBV6-5 and J is TRBJ2-1; D is possibly TRBD2 (6 bases). This CDR3 region has 13 residues. Per germline, CDR1 MNHEY and CDR2 SVGAGI. The ends were cut back, 2 bases at V and 10 bases at J, with 12 bases in the middle.

This chain joins TRBV14 and TRBJ2-3; D ambiguous. The CDR3 totals 13 residues. Germline CDR1 SGHDN, CDR2 FVKESK. The germline V and J ends were trimmed by 0 bases and 4 bases, with 5 bases remaining between them. The CDR3 loop reads CASSQDPPDTQYF. The CDR3 nucleotides read TGTGCCAGCAGCCAAGATCCACCAGATACGCAGTATTTT.

The chain employs TRBV7-9 and TRBJ1-1; D remains unclear. The V end was cut by 5 bases, the J end by 10 bases, with 17 bases between. Germline loops: CDR1 SEHNR, CDR2 FQNEAQ (reference sequence). This CDR3 is 13 amino acids long. CDR3 sequence reads: CASSLSSDGGAFF. CDR3 DNA: TGTGCCAGCAGCCTATCGAGCGATGGTGGAGCTTTCTTT.

This sequence joins TRBV11-2 and TRBJ2-2, with D possibly TRBD1 on 6 matching bases. CDR1 and CDR2 (germline): SGHAT, FQNNGV. The CDR3 consists of 15 residues. Trimming took 2 bases from V and 3 from J, leaving 10 bases between them. The CDR3 DNA sequence: TGTGCCAGCAGCTTAATCTCAGGGGACACCGGGGAGCTGTTTTTT. Amino acids: CASSLISGDTGELFF.

The chain employs TRBV6-5 and TRBJ1-6; TRBD1 matches 10 bases. V gave up 9 bases and J gave up 6 bases; unmatched junction bases: 8. The CDR3 is made up of 15 amino acids. From germline, CDR1 is MNHEY and CDR2 SVGAGI. The CDR3: CASGGTGVTNSPLHF. In nucleotides, the CDR3 is TGTGCCAGTGGGGGGACAGGGGTGACTAATTCACCCCTCCACTTT.

The V and J genes are TRBV2 and TRBJ2-5; 9 bases align to TRBD1. The CDR3 totals 15 residues. J lost 3 bases, V lost 5 bases, and 7 bases had no gene match. Germline V gives CDR1 SNHLY, CDR2 FYNNEI. The CDR3 sequence is CASSRDRVREETQYF. In DNA form, the CDR3 reads TGTGCCAGCAGTCGGGACAGGGTAAGGGAAGAGACCCAGTACTTC.

The chain joins TRBV7-8 to TRBJ1-3, with D tentatively TRBD1 (5 bases). Germline V gene sequence: CDR1 SGHVS, CDR2 FQNEAQ. Between the trimmed V and J ends, which lost 5 bases and 7 bases, there was a span of 21 bases. The CDR3 sequence is 16 residues long. CDR3 loop: CASSPFRGATWNTIYF. The CDR3 coding sequence is TGTGCCAGCAGCCCTTTTAGAGGGGCGACGTGGAACACCATATATTTT. Using reference TRBV7-8 and TRBJ1-3 for the parts outside the CDR3, the full variable domain is GAGVSQSPRYKVAKRGQDVALRCDPISGHVSLFWYQQALGQGPEFLTYFQNEAQLDKSGLPSDRFFAERPEGSVSTLKIQRTQQEDSAVYLCASSPFRGATWNTIYFGEGSWLTVV.

The chain carries TRBV2 and TRBJ2-5, with D unclear. The CDR3 covers 14 residues. Trimming took 7 bases from V and 4 from J, leaving 16 bases between them. Germline assignment: CDR1 SNHLY and CDR2 FYNNEI. CDR3 nucleotides: TGTGCCAGCACCCCTCGTTCCAGTCCAGAGACCCAGTACTTC. Amino acid sequence: CASTPRSSPETQYF.

The chain joins TRBV4-1 to TRBJ1-4; D gene unclear. V was shortened by 1 base and J by 5 bases, with 11 bases between the two germline ends. CDR3 length: 15 residues. Germline V gives CDR1 MGHRA, CDR2 YSYEKL. CDR3 DNA sequence: TGCGCCAGCAGCCAAGTGGAGGACGTAAATGAAAAACTGTTTTTT. Protein sequence: CASSQVEDVNEKLFF.

This rearrangement joins TRBV15 to TRBJ2-7, with 8 nucleotides matching TRBD1. With 1 base clipped from V and 4 bases from J, the junction kept 6 bases outside the gene matches. Per germline, CDR1 LNHNV and CDR2 YYDKDF (reference sequence). CDR3 length equals 15 residues. CDR3 in DNA: TGTGCCACCAGCAGAGTATCGACAGGGGATTACGAGCAGTACTTC. It encodes CATSRVSTGDYEQYF.

DNA for the CDR3: TGCGCCAGCAGCTTGGGCCGGGGTATAGCGGAAAGAGACAATGAGCAGTTCTTC. This translates into CASSLGRGIAERDNEQFF. V and J are TRBV5-1 and TRBJ2-1, with D perhaps matching TRBD2 (6 bases). Germline loops: CDR1 SGHRS, CDR2 YFSETQ. CDR3 size: 18 residues. The V gene lost 0 bases and the J gene lost 5 bases, with 21 bases spanning the gap.

This chain links TRBV9 with TRBJ2-1; 13 nucleotides line up with TRBD2. Germline V lookup: CDR1 SGDLS, CDR2 YYNGEE. This CDR3 comprises 16 residues. With V trimmed by 1 base and J by 2 bases, 0 bases remained unmatched. The CDR3 DNA reads TGTGCCAGCAGCGTAACTAGCGGGGGGGCCTACAATGAGCAGTTCTTC. Encoded protein: CASSVTSGGAYNEQFF.

The chain's CDR3 is CASFPYGQVNQPQHF. The CDR3 DNA reads TGTGCCAGCTTTCCCTATGGACAGGTCAATCAGCCCCAGCATTTT. This chain uses TRBV28 with TRBJ1-5, with 7 bases fitting TRBD1. The CDR3 covers 15 residues. V shed 8 bases, J shed 3 bases, and the junction held 10 bases outside the gene matches. Germline CDR1 is MDHEN and CDR2 is SYDVKM. Combining the CDR3 with reference TRBV28 and TRBJ1-5 gives the whole variable domain DVKVTQSSRYLVKRTGEKVFLECVQDMDHENMFWYRQDPGLGLRLIYFSYDVKMKEKGDIPEGYSVSREKKERFSLILESASTNQTSMYLCASFPYGQVNQPQHFGDGTRLSIL.

Notes on this clone: Within the sample, other DNA sequences also encode this same CDR3. The chain recombines TRBV7-9 with TRBJ2-7, with TRBD1 matching 8 bases. J gave up 2 bases and V 3 bases, and 3 bases lay outside the gene matches. CDR1 SEHNR and CDR2 FQNEAQ come from the germline V gene (reference sequence). The CDR3 extends over 14 amino acids. In DNA form, the CDR3 reads TGTGCCAGCAGCTTTGGGACAGGTACCTACGAGCAGTACTTC. Its protein is CASSFGTGTYEQYF.

This rearrangement joins TRBV9 to TRBJ1-1; 8 nucleotides match TRBD1. The CDR3 totals 14 residues. After removal of 3 bases from V and 4 bases from J, the junction contained 5 bases not matched to a gene. From germline, CDR1 is SGDLS and CDR2 YYNGEE. As DNA, the CDR3 is TGTGCCAGCAGCGCAGGGGGCTTCGGCACTGAAGCTTTCTTT. Translation gives CASSAGGFGTEAFF.

To note about this clone: Other DNA sequences in the same sample also yield this CDR3. The chain joins TRBV7-3 to TRBJ1-1; no reliable D call. V was pared by 0 bases and J by 2 bases, with 7 bases between. The CDR3 is 14 amino acids. Germline CDR1 SGHTA, CDR2 FQGTGA. CDR3 sequence reads: CASSLTAVNTEAFF. The DNA for the CDR3 is TGTGCCAGCAGCTTAACGGCAGTAAACACTGAAGCTTTCTTT.